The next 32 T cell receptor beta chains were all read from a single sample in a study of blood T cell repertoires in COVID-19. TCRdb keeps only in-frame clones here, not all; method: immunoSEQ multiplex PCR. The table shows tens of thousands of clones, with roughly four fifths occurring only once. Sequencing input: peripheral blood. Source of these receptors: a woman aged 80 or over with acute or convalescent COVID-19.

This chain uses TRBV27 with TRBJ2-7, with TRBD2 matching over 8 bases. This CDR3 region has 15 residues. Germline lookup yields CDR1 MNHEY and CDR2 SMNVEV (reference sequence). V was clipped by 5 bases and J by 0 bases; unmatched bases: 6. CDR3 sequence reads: CASSARLAPSYEQYF. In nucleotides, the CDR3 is TGTGCCAGCAGTGCGAGACTAGCGCCCTCCTACGAGCAGTACTTC.

CDR3: CASSATGVDGYTF. The DNA of the CDR3 is TGTGCCAGCAGTGCGACAGGCGTCGACGGCTACACCTTC. The chain uses TRBV2 and TRBJ1-2; a weak D match, TRBD1 (6 bases). The CDR3 extends over 13 amino acids. Trimming removed 4 bases at V and 8 bases at J, with 14 bases between. Looked up from germline, CDR1 is SNHLY and CDR2 is FYNNEI.

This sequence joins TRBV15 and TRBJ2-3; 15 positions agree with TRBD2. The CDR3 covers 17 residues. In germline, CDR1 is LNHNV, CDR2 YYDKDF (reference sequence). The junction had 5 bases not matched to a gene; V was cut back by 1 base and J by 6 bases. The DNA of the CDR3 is TGTGCCACCAGCAGAGTCCCCGGGACTAGCGGGAGGGATACGCAGTATTTT. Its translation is CATSRVPGTSGRDTQYF.

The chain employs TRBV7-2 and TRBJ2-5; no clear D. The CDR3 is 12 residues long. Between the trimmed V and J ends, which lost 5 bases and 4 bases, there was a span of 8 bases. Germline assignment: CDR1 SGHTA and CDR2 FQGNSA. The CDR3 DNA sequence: TGTGCCAGCAGCCCTAACAGAGAGACCCAGTACTTC. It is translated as CASSPNRETQYF.

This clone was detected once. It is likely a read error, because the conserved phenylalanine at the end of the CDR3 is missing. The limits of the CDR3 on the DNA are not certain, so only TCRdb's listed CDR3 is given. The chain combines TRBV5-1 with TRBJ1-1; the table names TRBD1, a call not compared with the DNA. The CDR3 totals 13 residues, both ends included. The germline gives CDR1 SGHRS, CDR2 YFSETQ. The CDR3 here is CASSQSGQHSYRL.

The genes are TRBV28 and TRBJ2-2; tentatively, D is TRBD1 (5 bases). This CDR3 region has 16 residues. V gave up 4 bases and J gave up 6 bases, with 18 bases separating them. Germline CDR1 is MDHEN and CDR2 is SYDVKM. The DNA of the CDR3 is TGTGCCAGCAGTTCCAATGGTAGGGGTATTGCCGGGGAGCTGTTTTTT. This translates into CASSSNGRGIAGELFF.

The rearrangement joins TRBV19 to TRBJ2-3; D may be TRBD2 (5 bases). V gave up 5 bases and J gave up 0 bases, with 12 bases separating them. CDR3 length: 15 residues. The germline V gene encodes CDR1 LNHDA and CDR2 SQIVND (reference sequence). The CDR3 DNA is TGTGCCAGTAGTTCCGACGACTATAGCACAGATACGCAGTATTTT. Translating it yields CASSSDDYSTDTQYF.

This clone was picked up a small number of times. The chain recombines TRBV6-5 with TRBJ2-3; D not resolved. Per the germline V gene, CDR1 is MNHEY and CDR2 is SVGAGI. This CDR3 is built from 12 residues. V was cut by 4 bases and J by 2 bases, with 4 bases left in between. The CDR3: CASSLDTDTQYF. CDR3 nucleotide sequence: TGTGCCAGCAGTTTAGACACAGATACGCAGTATTTT.

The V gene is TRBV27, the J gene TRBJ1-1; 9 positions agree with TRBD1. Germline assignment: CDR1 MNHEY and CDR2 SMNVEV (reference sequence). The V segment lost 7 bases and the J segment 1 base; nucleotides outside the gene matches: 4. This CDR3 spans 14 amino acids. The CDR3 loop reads CASMGTGRNTEAFF. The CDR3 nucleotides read TGTGCCAGCATGGGGACAGGGAGGAACACTGAAGCTTTCTTT.

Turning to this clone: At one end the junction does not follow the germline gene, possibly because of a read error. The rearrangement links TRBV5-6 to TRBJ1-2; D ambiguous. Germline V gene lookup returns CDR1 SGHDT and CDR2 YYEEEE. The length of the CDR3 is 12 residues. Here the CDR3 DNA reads TGTGCCAGCAGCTTGACTAATTATGGCTACACCTTC. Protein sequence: CASSLTNYGYTF.

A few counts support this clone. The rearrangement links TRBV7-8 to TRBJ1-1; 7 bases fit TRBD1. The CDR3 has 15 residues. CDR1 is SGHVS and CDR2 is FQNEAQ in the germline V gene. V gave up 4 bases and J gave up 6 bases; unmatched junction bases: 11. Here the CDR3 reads CASSSWSRQGAEAFF. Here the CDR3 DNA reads TGTGCCAGCAGCTCGTGGAGTCGACAGGGAGCTGAAGCTTTCTTT.

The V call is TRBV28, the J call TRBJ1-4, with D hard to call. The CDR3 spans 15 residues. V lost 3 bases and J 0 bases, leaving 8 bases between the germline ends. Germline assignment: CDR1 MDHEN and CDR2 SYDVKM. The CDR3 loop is CASSLTLATNEKLFF. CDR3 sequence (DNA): TGTGCCAGCAGTTTGACACTAGCAACTAATGAAAAACTGTTTTTT.

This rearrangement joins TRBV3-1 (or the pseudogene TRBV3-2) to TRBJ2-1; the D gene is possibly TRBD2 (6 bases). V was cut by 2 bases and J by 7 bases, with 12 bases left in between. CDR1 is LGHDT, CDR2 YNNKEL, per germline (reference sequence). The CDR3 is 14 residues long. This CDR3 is CASSQKRVPNEQFF. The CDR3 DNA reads TGTGCCAGCAGCCAAAAGCGGGTCCCAAATGAGCAGTTCTTC.

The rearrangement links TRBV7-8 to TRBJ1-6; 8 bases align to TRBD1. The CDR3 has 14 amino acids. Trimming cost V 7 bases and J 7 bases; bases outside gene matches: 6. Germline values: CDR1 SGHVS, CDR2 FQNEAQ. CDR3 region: CASTRGQGNSPLHF. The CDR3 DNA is TGTGCCAGCACCCGCGGACAGGGAAATTCACCCCTCCACTTT. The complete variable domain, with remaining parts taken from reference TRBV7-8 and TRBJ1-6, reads GAGVSQSPRYKVAKRGQDVALRCDPISGHVSLFWYQQALGQGPEFLTYFQNEAQLDKSGLPSDRFFAERPEGSVSTLKIQRTQQEDSAVYLCASTRGQGNSPLHFGNGTRLTVT.

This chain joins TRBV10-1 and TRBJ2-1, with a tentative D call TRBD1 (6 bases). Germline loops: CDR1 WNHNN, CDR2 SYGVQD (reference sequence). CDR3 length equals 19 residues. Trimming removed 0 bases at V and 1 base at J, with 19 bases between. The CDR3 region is CASSESWTPQGKSYNEQFF. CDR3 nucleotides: TGCGCCAGCAGTGAGTCGTGGACCCCCCAGGGGAAATCCTACAATGAGCAGTTCTTC.

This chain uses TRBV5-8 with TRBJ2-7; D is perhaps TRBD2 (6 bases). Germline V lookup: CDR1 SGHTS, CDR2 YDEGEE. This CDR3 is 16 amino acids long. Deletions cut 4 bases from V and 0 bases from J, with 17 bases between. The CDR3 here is CASSLGASAHSYEQYF. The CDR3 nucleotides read TGTGCCAGCAGCCTGGGTGCTAGCGCCCACTCCTACGAGCAGTACTTC.

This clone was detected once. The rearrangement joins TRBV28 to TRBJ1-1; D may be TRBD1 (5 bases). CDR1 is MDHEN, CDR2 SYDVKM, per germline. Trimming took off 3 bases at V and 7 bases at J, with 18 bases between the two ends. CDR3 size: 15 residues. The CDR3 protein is CASSLRTPRVIEAFF. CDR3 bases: TGTGCCAGCAGTTTGCGGACACCAAGGGTTATTGAAGCTTTCTTT. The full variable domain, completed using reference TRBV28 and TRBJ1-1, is DVKVTQSSRYLVKRTGEKVFLECVQDMDHENMFWYRQDPGLGLRLIYFSYDVKMKEKGDIPEGYSVSREKKERFSLILESASTNQTSMYLCASSLRTPRVIEAFFGQGTRLTVV.

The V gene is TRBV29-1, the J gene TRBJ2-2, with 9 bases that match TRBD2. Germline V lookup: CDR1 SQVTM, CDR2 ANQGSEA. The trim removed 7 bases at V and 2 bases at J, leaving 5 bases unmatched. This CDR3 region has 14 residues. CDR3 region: CSAIAGVNTGELFF. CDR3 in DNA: TGCAGCGCCATAGCGGGAGTAAACACCGGGGAGCTGTTTTTT.

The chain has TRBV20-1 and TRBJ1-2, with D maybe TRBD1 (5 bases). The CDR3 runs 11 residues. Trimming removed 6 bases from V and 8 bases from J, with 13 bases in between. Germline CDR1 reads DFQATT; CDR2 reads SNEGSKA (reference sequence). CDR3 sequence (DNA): TGCAGTGCCACTTCAGGGAAGGGCTACACCTTC. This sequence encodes CSATSGKGYTF.

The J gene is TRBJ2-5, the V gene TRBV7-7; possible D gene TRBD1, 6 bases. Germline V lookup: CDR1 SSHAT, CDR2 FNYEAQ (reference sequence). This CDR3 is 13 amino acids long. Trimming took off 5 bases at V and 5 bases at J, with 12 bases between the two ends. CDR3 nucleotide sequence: TGTGCCAGCAGCCGGGACATGGGGGAGACCCAGTACTTC. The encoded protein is CASSRDMGETQYF.

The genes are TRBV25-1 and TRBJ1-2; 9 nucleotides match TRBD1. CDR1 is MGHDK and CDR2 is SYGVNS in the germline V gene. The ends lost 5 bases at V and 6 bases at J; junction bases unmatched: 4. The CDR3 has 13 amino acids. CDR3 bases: TGTGCCAGCAGTCCGGGACAGGGAAATGGCTACACCTTC. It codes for CASSPGQGNGYTF.

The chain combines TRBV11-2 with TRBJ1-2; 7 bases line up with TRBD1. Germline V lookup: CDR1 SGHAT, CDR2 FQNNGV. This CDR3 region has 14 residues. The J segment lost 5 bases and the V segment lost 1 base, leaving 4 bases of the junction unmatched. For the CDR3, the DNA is TGTGCCAGCAGCTTAGGGGGACAGTTATATGGCTACACCTTC. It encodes CASSLGGQLYGYTF. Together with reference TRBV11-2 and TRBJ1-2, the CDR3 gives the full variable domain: EAGVAQSPRYKIIEKRQSVAFWCNPISGHATLYWYQQILGQGPKLLIQFQNNGVVDDSQLPKDRFSAERLKGVDSTLKIQPAKLEDSAVYLCASSLGGQLYGYTFGSGTRLTVV.

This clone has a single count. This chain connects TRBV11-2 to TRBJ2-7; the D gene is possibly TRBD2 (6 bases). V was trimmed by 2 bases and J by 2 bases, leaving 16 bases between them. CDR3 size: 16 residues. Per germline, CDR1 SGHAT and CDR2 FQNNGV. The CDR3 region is CASSLSRGQRAYEQYF. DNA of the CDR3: TGTGCCAGCAGCTTAAGTAGGGGTCAGCGGGCCTACGAGCAGTACTTC.

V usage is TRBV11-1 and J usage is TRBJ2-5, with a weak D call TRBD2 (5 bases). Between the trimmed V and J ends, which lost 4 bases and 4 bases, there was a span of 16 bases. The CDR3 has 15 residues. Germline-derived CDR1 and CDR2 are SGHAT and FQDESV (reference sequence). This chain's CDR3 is CASSSGGLTGETQYF. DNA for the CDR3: TGTGCCAGCAGCTCTGGTGGACTCACGGGAGAGACCCAGTACTTC.

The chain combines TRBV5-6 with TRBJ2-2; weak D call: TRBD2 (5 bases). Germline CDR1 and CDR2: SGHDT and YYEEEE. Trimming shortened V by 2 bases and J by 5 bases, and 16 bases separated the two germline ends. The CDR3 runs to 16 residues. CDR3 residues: CASSFRTGSVTGELFF. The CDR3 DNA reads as TGTGCCAGCAGCTTCCGGACGGGGTCGGTGACCGGGGAGCTGTTTTTT.

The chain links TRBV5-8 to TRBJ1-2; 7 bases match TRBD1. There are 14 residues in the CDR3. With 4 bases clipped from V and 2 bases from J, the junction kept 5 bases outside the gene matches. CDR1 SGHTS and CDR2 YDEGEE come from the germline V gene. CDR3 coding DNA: TGTGCCAGCAGCCCCCCGGACAGGAACTATGGCTACACCTTC. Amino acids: CASSPPDRNYGYTF.

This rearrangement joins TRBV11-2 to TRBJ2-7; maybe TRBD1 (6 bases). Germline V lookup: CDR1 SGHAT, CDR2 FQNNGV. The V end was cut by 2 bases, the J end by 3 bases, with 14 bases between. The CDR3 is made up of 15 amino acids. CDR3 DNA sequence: TGTGCCAGCAGCTTATCCTATCCGACAGGCTACGAGCAGTACTTC. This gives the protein CASSLSYPTGYEQYF.

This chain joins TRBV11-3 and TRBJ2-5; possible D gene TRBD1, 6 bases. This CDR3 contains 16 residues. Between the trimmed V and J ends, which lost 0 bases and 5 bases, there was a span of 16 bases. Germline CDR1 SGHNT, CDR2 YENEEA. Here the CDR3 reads CASSLEHYRVGETQYF. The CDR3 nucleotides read TGTGCCAGCAGCTTAGAGCACTACAGGGTGGGCGAGACCCAGTACTTC.

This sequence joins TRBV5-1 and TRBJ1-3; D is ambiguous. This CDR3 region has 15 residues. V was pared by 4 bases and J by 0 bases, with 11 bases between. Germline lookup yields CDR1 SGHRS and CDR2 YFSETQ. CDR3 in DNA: TGCGCCAGCAGCCACCCCACAGCCTCTGGAAACACCATATATTTT. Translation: CASSHPTASGNTIYF. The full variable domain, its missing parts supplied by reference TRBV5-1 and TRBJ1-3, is KAGVTQTPRYLIKTRGQQVTLSCSPISGHRSVSWYQQTPGQGLQFLFEYFSETQRNKGNFPGRFSGRQFSNSRSEMNVSTLELGDSALYLCASSHPTASGNTIYFGEGSWLTVV.

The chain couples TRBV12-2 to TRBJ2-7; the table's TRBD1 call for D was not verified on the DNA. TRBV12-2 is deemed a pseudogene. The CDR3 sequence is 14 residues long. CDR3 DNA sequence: TGTGCAAGTCGCCACCGGGACAGGGGTCACGAGCAGTACTTC. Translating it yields CASRHRDRGHEQYF.

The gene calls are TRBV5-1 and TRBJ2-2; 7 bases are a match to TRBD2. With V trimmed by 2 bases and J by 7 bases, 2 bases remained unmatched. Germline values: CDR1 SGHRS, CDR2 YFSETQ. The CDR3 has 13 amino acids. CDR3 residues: CASSFGGGGELFF. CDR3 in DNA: TGCGCCAGCAGCTTCGGCGGGGGCGGGGAGCTGTTTTTT.

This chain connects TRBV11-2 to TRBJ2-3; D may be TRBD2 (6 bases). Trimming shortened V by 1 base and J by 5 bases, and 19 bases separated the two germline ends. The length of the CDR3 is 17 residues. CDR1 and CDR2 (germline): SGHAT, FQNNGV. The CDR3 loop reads CASSLVGGRQRVDTQYF. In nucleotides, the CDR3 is TGTGCCAGCAGCTTAGTGGGGGGTCGGCAAAGGGTAGATACGCAGTATTTT.